The clone carrying this T cell receptor (beta chain) appeared once. The entry originates in a study of blood T cell repertoires in COVID-19. Profiled with immunoSEQ multiplex PCR; TCRdb holds only in-frame clones, not every one. The table has over 600,000 clones, over 80% seen once. CDR1 and CDR2 from the germline V gene are MNHNY and SVGAGI (reference sequence). The CDR3 runs 15 residues. V shed 0 bases and J 4 bases; nucleotides not matched to a gene: 3. The chain couples TRBV6-6 to TRBJ1-5; 7 bases line up with TRBD1. The specimen sequenced was peripheral blood. This clonotype was obtained from a woman between 18 and 29 years old with acute or convalescent COVID-19. This CDR3 reads CASSYSGQPNQPQHF. The CDR3 DNA is TGTGCCAGCAGTTACTCGGGACAGCCGAATCAGCCCCAGCATTTT.